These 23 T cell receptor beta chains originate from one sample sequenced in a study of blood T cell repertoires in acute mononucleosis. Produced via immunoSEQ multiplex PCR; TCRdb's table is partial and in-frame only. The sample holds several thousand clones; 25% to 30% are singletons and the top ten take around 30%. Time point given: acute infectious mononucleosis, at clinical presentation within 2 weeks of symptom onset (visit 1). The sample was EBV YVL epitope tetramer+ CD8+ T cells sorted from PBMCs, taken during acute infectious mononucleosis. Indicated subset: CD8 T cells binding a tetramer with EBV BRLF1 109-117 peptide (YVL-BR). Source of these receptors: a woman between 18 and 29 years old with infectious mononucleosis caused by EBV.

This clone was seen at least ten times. This CDR3 reads CASSFTRAGDNEQFF. For the CDR3, the DNA is TGTGCCAGCAGCTTCACGCGGGCAGGCGACAATGAGCAGTTCTTC. The chain uses TRBV11-2 and TRBJ2-1; weak D call: TRBD2 (5 bases). Trimming removed 3 bases at V and 5 bases at J, with 14 bases between. Germline loops: CDR1 SGHAT, CDR2 FQNNGV. The CDR3 extends over 15 amino acids.

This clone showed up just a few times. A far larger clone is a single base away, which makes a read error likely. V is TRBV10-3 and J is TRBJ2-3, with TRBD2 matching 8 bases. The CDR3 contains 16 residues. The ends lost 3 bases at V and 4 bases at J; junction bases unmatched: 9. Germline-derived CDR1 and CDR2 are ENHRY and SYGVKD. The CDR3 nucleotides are TGTGCCATCAGTGACTCGTTTAACGGGAGGGCAGATACGCAGTATTTT. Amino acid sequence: CAISDSFNGRADTQYF.

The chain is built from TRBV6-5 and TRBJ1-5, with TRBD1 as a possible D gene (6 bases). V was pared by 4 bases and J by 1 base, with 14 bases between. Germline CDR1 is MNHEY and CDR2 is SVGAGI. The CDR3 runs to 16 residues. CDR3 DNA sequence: TGTGCCAGCAGTTTTAGGGGGAGGGGAAGCAATCAGCCCCAGCATTTT. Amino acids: CASSFRGRGSNQPQHF.

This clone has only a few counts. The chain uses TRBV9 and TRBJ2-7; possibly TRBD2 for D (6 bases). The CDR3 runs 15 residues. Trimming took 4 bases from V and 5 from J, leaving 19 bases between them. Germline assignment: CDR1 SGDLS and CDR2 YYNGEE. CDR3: CASSSFRDSSNEQYF. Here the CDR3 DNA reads TGTGCCAGCAGCTCATTCCGGGACTCCTCGAACGAGCAGTACTTC.

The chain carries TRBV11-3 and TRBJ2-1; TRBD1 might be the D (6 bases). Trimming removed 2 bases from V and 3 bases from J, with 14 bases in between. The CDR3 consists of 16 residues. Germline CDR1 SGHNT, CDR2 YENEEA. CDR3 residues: CASSLRGLDSYNEQFF. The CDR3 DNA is TGTGCCAGCAGCTTAAGGGGGTTGGACAGCTACAATGAGCAGTTCTTC.

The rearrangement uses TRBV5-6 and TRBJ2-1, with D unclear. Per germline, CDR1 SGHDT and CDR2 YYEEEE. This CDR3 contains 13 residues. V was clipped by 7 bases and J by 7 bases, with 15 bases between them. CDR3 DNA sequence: TGTGCCAGCGGCGTTCTGCCCGGGAATGAGCAGTTCTTC. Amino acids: CASGVLPGNEQFF.

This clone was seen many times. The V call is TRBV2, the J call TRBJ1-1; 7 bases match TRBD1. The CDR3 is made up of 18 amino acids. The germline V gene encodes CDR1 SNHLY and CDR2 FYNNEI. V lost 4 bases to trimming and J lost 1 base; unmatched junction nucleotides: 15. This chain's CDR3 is CASSAPGGAGGRNTEAFF. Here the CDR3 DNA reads TGTGCCAGCAGTGCCCCGGGCGGGGCAGGGGGGAGGAACACTGAAGCTTTCTTT.

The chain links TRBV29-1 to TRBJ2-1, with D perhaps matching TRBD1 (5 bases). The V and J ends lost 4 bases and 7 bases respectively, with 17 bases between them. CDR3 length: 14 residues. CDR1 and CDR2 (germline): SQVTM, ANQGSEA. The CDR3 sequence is CSVGGAGILNEQFF. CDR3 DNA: TGCAGCGTTGGTGGGGCAGGGATCCTTAATGAGCAGTTCTTC.

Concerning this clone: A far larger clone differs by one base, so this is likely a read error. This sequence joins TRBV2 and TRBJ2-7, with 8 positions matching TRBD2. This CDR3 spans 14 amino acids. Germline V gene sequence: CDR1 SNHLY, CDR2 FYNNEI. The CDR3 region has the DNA TGTGCCAGCAGTGTGACGGGGGGGCACTACGGGCAGTACTTC. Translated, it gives CASSVTGGHYGQYF.

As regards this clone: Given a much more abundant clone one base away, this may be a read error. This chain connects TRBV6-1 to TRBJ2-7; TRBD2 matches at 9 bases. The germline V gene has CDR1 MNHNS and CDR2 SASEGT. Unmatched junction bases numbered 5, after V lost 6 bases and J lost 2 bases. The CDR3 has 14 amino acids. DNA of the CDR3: TGTGCCAGCAGCCATGAGCGGGGGGCCTACGAGCAGTACTTC. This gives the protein CASSHERGAYEQYF.

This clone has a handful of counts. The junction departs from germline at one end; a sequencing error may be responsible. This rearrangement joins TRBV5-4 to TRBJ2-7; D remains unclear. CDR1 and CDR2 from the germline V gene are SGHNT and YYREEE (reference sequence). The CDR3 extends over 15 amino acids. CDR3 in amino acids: CASSQDPLVTYEQYF. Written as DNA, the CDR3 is TGCGCCAGCAGCCAAGATCCGCTGGTAACCTACGAGCAGTACTTC.

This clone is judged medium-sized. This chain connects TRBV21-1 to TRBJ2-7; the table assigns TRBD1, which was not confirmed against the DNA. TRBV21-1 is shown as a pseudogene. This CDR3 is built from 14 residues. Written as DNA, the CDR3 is TGTGCCAGCAGCAAAGAAAATCTACGACAGGGAGTCATCTTC. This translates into CASSKENLRQGVIF.

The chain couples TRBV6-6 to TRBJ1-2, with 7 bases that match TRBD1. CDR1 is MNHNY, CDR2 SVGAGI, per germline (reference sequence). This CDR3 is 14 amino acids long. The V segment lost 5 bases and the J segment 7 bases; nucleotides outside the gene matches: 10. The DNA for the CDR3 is TGTGCCAGCAGTGACCAGGGGGAGCAGGGTGGCTACACCTTC. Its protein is CASSDQGEQGGYTF.

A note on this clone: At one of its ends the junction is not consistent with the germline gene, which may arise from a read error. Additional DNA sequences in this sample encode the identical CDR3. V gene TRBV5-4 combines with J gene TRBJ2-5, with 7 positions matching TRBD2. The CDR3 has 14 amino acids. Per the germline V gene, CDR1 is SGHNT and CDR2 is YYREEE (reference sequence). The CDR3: CASSQDGGEETQYF. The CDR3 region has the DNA TGCGCCAGCAGCCAAGATGGGGGGGAAGAGACCCAGTACTTC.

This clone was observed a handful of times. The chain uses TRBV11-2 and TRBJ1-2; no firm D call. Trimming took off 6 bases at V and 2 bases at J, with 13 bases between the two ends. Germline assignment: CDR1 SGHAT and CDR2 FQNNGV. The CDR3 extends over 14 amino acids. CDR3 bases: TGTGCCAGCAGTGATACCGGGCTAAACTATGGCTACACCTTC. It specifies CASSDTGLNYGYTF.

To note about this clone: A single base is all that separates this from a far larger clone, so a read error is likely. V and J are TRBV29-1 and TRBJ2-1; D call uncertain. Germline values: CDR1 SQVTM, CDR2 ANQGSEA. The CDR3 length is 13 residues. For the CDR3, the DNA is TGCAGCGTTGGGCAGGCCCTTTACAATGAGAAGTTCTTC. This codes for CSVGQALYNEKFF.

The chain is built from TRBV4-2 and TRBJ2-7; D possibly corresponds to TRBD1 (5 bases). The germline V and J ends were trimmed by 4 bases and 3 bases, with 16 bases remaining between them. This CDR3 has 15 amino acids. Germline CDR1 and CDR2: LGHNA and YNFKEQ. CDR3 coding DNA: TGTGCCAGCAGCCCCCCCCCACAGGCCGTCTACGAGCAGTACTTC. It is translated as CASSPPPQAVYEQYF.

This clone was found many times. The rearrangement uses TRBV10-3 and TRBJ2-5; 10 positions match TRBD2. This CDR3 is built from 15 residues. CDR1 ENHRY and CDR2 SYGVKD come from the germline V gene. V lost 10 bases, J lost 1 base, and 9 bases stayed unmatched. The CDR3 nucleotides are TGTGCCAGCAGCTTACTAGCGGGGAGCCAAGAGACCCAGTACTTC. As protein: CASSLLAGSQETQYF.

CDR3 sequence: CASTDLAGGLTDTQYF. CDR3 coding DNA: TGTGCCAGCACCGACCTAGCGGGGGGCCTCACAGATACGCAGTATTTT. The chain has TRBV11-2 and TRBJ2-3; 11 bases match TRBD2. CDR3 length: 16 residues. With 7 bases clipped from V and 2 bases from J, the junction kept 8 bases outside the gene matches. Germline assignment: CDR1 SGHAT and CDR2 FQNNGV.

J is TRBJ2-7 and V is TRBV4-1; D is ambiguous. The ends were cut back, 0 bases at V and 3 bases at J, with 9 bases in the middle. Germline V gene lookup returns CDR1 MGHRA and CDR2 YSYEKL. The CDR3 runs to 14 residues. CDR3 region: CASSQEWGRYEQYF. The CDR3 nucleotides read TGCGCCAGCAGCCAAGAATGGGGTCGCTACGAGCAGTACTTC.

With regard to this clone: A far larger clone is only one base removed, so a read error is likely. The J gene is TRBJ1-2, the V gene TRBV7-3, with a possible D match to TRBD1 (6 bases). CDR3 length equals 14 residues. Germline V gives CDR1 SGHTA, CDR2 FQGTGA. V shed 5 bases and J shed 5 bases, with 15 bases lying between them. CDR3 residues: CASSPPHRDYGYTF. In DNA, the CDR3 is TGTGCCAGCAGCCCGCCTCACAGGGATTATGGCTACACCTTC. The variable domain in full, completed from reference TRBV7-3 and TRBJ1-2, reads GAGVSQTPSNKVTEKGKYVELRCDPISGHTALYWYRQSLGQGPEFLIYFQGTGAADDSGLPNDRFFAVRPEGSVSTLKIQRTERGDSAVYLCASSPPHRDYGYTFGSGTRLTVV.

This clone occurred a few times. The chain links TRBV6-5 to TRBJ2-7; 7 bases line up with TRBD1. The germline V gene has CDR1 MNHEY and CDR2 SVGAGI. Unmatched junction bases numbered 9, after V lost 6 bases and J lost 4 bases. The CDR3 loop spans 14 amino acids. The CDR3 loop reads CASSPWDSLYEQYF. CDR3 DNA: TGTGCCAGCAGCCCCTGGGACAGCCTTTACGAGCAGTACTTC.

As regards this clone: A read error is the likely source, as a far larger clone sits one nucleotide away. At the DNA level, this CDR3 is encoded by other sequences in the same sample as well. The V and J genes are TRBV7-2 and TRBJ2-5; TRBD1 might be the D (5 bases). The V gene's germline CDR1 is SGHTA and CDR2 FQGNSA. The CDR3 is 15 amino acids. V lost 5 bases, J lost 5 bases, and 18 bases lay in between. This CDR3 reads CASSQDQGNRETQYF. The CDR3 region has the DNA TGTGCCAGCAGCCAAGATCAGGGTAACCGGGAGACCCAGTACTTC.